Here is one T cell receptor beta chain with its context. This entry is derived from a study of blood T cell repertoires in COVID-19. For the study at large: The samples span acute and convalescent COVID-19 from the United States, Italy and Spain. The analysed material was cDNA or gDNA that came from T cells, B-cell-depleted T cells, or PBMCs.

In the original analysis: Cell counts per sample came from amplifying reference gene primers. Method: immunoSEQ multiplex PCR; TCRdb's copy keeps in-frame clones and lacks some. V, J and clone size are taken as reported in that table, and D and trimming were inferred from the DNA itself. The repertoire holds just under 350,000 clones, with around 91% as singletons. The CDR3 length is 14 residues. Germline CDR1 SGHNT, CDR2 YYREEE (reference sequence). V lost 1 base and J lost 2, with 9 bases in between. The chain combines TRBV5-4 with TRBJ2-5; D not resolved. The clonotype originates from a young woman who had recovered from COVID-19. Sequenced material: peripheral blood. CDR3 bases: TGTGCCAGCAGCTTGCCCCCACGGCAAGAGACCCAGTACTTC. As protein: CASSLPPRQETQYF.